Listed here is a single TCR beta chain. Incorporation of UMIs carrying a 6-nucleotide sample barcode was performed by template switching. TCRdb re-called the 5' RACE reads; every CDR3 protein appears as one record, without DNA. The sample holds about 300,000 distinct CDR3 sequences. The sample is drawn from a study of monozygotic twins with inflammatory bowel disease. Whole-blood RNA isolation (total RNA) proceeded without T cell sorting. The germline V gene encodes CDR1 LGHDT and CDR2 YNNKEL (reference sequence). The CDR3 contains 16 residues. Sequencing was done on a sample of blood. The genes are TRBV3-1 and TRBJ2-7; lacking DNA, the TRBD1 call made by TCRdb goes unchecked. The sequence was obtained from a human donor with ulcerative colitis or Crohn's disease, or a healthy co-twin of an affected twin (not recorded which). The CDR3: CASSQVPGTGGNEQYF.